In its sample, the clone carrying this T cell receptor beta chain was seen once. This could be a read error, since a much larger clone is one nucleotide away. Germline V lookup: CDR1 SGHDT, CDR2 YYEEEE. This CDR3 region has 13 residues. The data are from a study of tumor-infiltrating lymphocytes in primary liver carcinoma. Blood RNA originated from unsorted whole blood, with germline DNA additionally extracted. The patients, who had chronic HBV infection, were treatment-naive (untreated). In advance of surgery, 3 to 4.5 milliliters of peripheral blood were collected. Starting from 450 to 500 ng of total RNA, TCR beta cDNA was produced with a primer in the constant region. Researchers made the TCR beta libraries by running three nested multiplex PCR rounds with slightly modified ARM-PCR. The study ran its first two PCR rounds for around 10 cycles each, using TRBV1-TRBV30 forward primers and a C-beta reverse primer. Via MiXCR, TCRdb re-called the multiplex PCR reads, giving one row per CDR3 protein. The data contain approximately 330,000 distinct CDR3 sequences, 65% of them singletons.

Material for sequencing was peripheral blood. The receptor's source is a man aged 35 to 55 with primary liver carcinoma and hepatitis B virus infection. This rearrangement joins TRBV5-6 to TRBJ2-1; TRBD1 might be the D (5 bases). The last part of the DNA fits TRBJ2-7 better; the J call may be wrong. CDR3 sequence reads: CASIYQGSYEQYF. The CDR3 coding sequence is TGTGCCAGCATCTATCAGGGCTCCTACGAGCAGTACTTC.